The rows below give T cell receptor beta chains drawn from one sample of a study of shared clonotypes between healthy human individuals. The method was immunoSEQ multiplex PCR; TCRdb's version includes in-frame clones alone and lacks a portion of them. The sample has about 1.1 million clones; roughly 80% are singletons. The sample taken for sequencing was memory CD4+ T cells from PBMCs. The receptor set was obtained from a man aged 18 to 30 in good health. Some clones in this sample may be carry-over from other donors' samples. Both conserved end residues are trimmed from each CDR3. The order of the fields is V gene, CDR3 protein.

>TRBV2
ASSLQGGEKLF
>TRBV5-1
ASSLSRDQPQH
>TRBV19
ASSRSEDEKLF
>TRBV27
ASSPGRTGTAEQF
>TRBV7-2
ASSRPTSGSGRSTDTQY
>TRBV7-3
ASSLTGQRHSGANVLT
>TRBV27
ASSLGLYSANTEAF
>TRBV4-3
ASSHTPGQGPPYEQY
>TRBV7-9
ASSYGGLETQY
>TRBV5-1
ASRPTAKNTEAF
>TRBV4-3
ASSPSGQSAGNTIY
>TRBV4-3
ASSQDLPLEQF
>TRBV5-1
ASSSGASGRWETQY
>TRBV15
ATSTRRQGRGDQPQH
>TRBV5-1
ASSRGPLPTGETQY
>TRBV6-1
ASSANRGSDTQY
>TRBV30
ACDPGGSSPLH
>TRBV2
ASSEDWGTYEQY
>TRBV10-2
ASGARAGNTIY
>TRBV20-1
SVLEAYEQY
>TRBV28
ASSLFGPTGQPQH
>TRBV5-1
ASETLGNTGELF
>TRBV7-9
ASSRIAFGIETQY
>TRBV7-9
ASRLLAGETQY
>TRBV2
ASIQGQGMYEQY
>TRBV13
ATRRTNTEAF
>TRBV6-5
ASSRTANYGYT
>TRBV9
ASSFRDGVAKNIQY
>TRBV28
ASSSQTYYQPQH
>TRBV21-1
ASSKDRTSTDTQY
>TRBV7-9
ASSLPPRTSGRRNEQF
>TRBV6-1
ASSEGWPPGPQH